Listed below are T cell receptor beta chains from one sample, sequenced in a study of blood T cell repertoires in COVID-19. Clones were read by immunoSEQ multiplex PCR, and TCRdb kept only the in-frame ones, dropping some. The sample lists 93,000 or so clones, roughly 80% occurring once. The sequenced sample consisted of peripheral blood. The source of these receptors is a human donor in a cohort sampled during active COVID-19. The CDR3 runs from the conserved cysteine through the conserved F or W. The order of the fields is D gene, clone size, V gene, J gene, CDR3 DNA, CDR3 protein. A D gene is named only where the DNA matches it firmly. Part of the rows lack a size; the others show once, few, many or a class for expanded clones.

>NA|NA|TRBV5-1|TRBJ2-5
TGCGCCAGCAGCAAAAATAGCGTCCCAGAGACCCAGTACTTC
CASSKNSVPETQYF
>NA|NA|TRBV12-3/TRBV12-4|TRBJ1-2
TGTGCCATCTGGGGGGGGTACAACTACACCTTC
CAIWGGYNYTF
>TRBD1|NA|TRBV11-3|TRBJ2-3
TGTGCCAGCAGCTTCACCTATCCGGGACAGGGCTCGGATACGCAGTATTTT
CASSFTYPGQGSDTQYF
>NA|NA|TRBV6-5|TRBJ1-2
TGTGCCAGCAAGATGGGATTCAGGGAATATGGCTACACCTTC
CASKMGFREYGYTF
>TRBD2|NA|TRBV27|TRBJ2-1
TGTGCCAGCAGTAGCTCTAGCGGGGGCATCTCCTACAATGAGCAGTTCTTC
CASSSSSGGISYNEQFF
>NA|few|TRBV13|TRBJ2-7
TGTGCCAGCAGCTTTGGCCGCACCTACGAGCAGTACTTC
CASSFGRTYEQYF
>NA|NA|TRBV5-1|TRBJ2-7
TGCGCCAGCAGTCCCACCGGGTCCGAGCAGTACTTC
CASSPTGSEQYF
>NA|NA|TRBV10-2|TRBJ2-2
TGCGCCAGCAGTGGTGAGGCTTTCACCGGGGAGCTGTTTTTT
CASSGEAFTGELFF
>TRBD2|NA|TRBV19|TRBJ2-3
TGTGCCAGTAGTATGAAGAGCGGGGCAGATACGCAGTATTTT
CASSMKSGADTQYF
>NA|NA|TRBV5-4|TRBJ2-2
TGTGCCAGCAGCAGCCGGGAGCGTCCGGGGGAGCTGTTTTTT
CASSSRERPGELFF
>NA|NA|TRBV3-1/TRBV3-2|TRBJ1-1
TGTGCCAGCAGCCAAGGGGGCATAACTGAAGCTTTCTTT
CASSQGGITEAFF
>TRBD1|NA|TRBV15|TRBJ1-2
TGTGCCACCAGCCCCACGACCTTGACAGGGGAGAAAGAGGACTATGGCTACACCTTC
CATSPTTLTGEKEDYGYTF
>TRBD1|NA|TRBV7-2|TRBJ2-5
TGTGCCAGCAGCTTCACAGGGGGCTGGGAGACCCAGTACTTC
CASSFTGGWETQYF
>TRBD1|NA|TRBV11-2|TRBJ2-3
TGTGCCAGCAGCTGGGACAGGGTTATAGATACGCAGTATTTT
CASSWDRVIDTQYF
>TRBD1|NA|TRBV4-2|TRBJ1-3
TGTGCCAGCAGCGAGCGCTTGACAGGGGCCGGAAACACCATATATTTT
CASSERLTGAGNTIYF
>NA|NA|TRBV13|TRBJ2-3
TGTGCCAGCAGCTTAGTTGGGGGCCCTAGCACAGATACGCAGTATTTT
CASSLVGGPSTDTQYF
>NA|NA|TRBV18|TRBJ1-1
TGTGCCAGCAGGGCGGGGGGCACTGAAGCTTTCTTT
CASRAGGTEAFF
>NA|NA|TRBV5-4|TRBJ2-7
TGTGCCAGCAGCCGCGCACGGGGGGCGCACGAGCAGTACTTC
CASSRARGAHEQYF
>NA|few|TRBV6-6|TRBJ1-5
TGTGCCAGCAGGGGCGGCAATCAGCCCCAGCATTTT
CASRGGNQPQHF
>NA|NA|TRBV7-9|TRBJ2-3
TGTGCCCTTGGGGCCGGAAGCACAGATACGCAGTATTTT
CALGAGSTDTQYF
>TRBD1|once|TRBV19|TRBJ1-2
TGTGCCAGTAGTATAGTGGGGACAGGGGACGGCTACACCTTC
CASSIVGTGDGYTF
>NA|once|TRBV21-1|TRBJ2-6
TGTGCCAGCAGCAAAGCGGGACACCTTTCTGGGGCCAACGTCCTGACTTTC
CASSKAGHLSGANVLTF
>TRBD1|NA|TRBV11-2|TRBJ1-1
TGTGCCAGCAGCTGGACAGGGGGCCCTGAAGCTTTCTTT
CASSWTGGPEAFF
>NA|NA|TRBV14|TRBJ1-6
TGTGCCAGCAGCCTACTAGGACGCGGGAATTCACCCCTCCACTTT
CASSLLGRGNSPLHF
>NA|few|TRBV24-1|TRBJ2-1
TGTGCCACCAGTCGCGGGGCGTTATACAATGAGCAGTTCTTC
CATSRGALYNEQFF
>TRBD2|NA|TRBV25-1|TRBJ2-7
TGTGCCAGCAGGGGGAAGGGACTAGGCTCCTACGAGCAGTACTTC
CASRGKGLGSYEQYF
>TRBD1|NA|TRBV9|TRBJ2-3
TGTGCCAGCAGCGCGAGCCCGAGACAGGGGACTACAGATACGCAGTATTTT
CASSASPRQGTTDTQYF
>NA|once|TRBV2|TRBJ1-1
TGTGCCAGCAGAGTCGGACAGCCCACCGCCGAAGCTTTCTTT
CASRVGQPTAEAFF
>NA|few|TRBV24-1|TRBJ1-5
TGTGCCACCTTGGGAGATAGCAATCAGCCCCAGCATTTT
CATLGDSNQPQHF
>TRBD1|NA|TRBV9|TRBJ2-3
TGTGCCAGCAGCACGCGGGGACAGGGGTTGAAAGATACGCAGTATTTT
CASSTRGQGLKDTQYF
>NA|NA|TRBV20-1|TRBJ1-2
TGCAGTGCTAGTAAACAGGGCGTCTATGGCTACACCTTC
CSASKQGVYGYTF
>TRBD1|NA|TRBV6-5|TRBJ1-4
TGTGCCAGCAGCCCGGGACAGATCAATGAAAAACTGTTTTTT
CASSPGQINEKLFF
>NA|NA|TRBV14|TRBJ1-2
TGTGCCAGCAGCCAACAAACTAACTATGGCTACACCTTC
CASSQQTNYGYTF
>TRBD2|NA|TRBV7-2|TRBJ2-3
TGTGCCAGCAGCCCCGGACTAGCGAGGAGCACAGATACGCAGTATTTT
CASSPGLARSTDTQYF
>NA|NA|TRBV19|TRBJ2-7
TGTGCCAGTAGTATAGTAACAGGGACCTACGAGCAGTACTTC
CASSIVTGTYEQYF
>NA|NA|TRBV11-3|TRBJ2-5
TGTGCCAGCAGTCCCAGGCTAGCGCACTACCAAGAGACCCAGTACTTC
CASSPRLAHYQETQYF
>TRBD1|once|TRBV6-4|TRBJ2-3
TGTGCCAGCAGTAGAACAGGGGAAAACACAGATACGCAGTATTTT
CASSRTGENTDTQYF
>NA|NA|TRBV7-3|TRBJ2-5
TGTGCCAGCAGCTGGCAACGGGGAGAGACCCAGTACTTC
CASSWQRGETQYF
>TRBD1|NA|TRBV18|TRBJ1-1
TGTGCCAGCTCACCGGGACAGGAGGGCACTGAAGCTTTCTTT
CASSPGQEGTEAFF
>NA|NA|TRBV6-1|TRBJ1-1
TGTGCCAGCAGTGAATGGGGAGACACTGAAGCTTTCTTT
CASSEWGDTEAFF
>NA|NA|TRBV29-1|TRBJ1-1
TGCAGCGTTGAGCAGGGTGGGAACACTGAAGCTTTCTTT
CSVEQGGNTEAFF
>NA|NA|TRBV7-3|TRBJ1-1
TGTGCCAGCAGCTTTCAACCCCGGGGCACTGAAGCTTTCTTT
CASSFQPRGTEAFF
>NA|NA|TRBV4-2|TRBJ2-1
TGTGCCAGCAGTCAATCCCCCGCTAGCGCCTACAATGAGCAGTTCTTC
CASSQSPASAYNEQFF
>NA|NA|TRBV19|TRBJ1-4
TGTGCCAGTAGTGGGAGAGTGTCTAATGAAAAACTGTTTTTT
CASSGRVSNEKLFF
>TRBD1|few|TRBV19|TRBJ1-2
TGTGCCAGTAGTATCTGGTGGGACAGCCAGGGCTACACCTTC
CASSIWWDSQGYTF
>NA|NA|TRBV6-1|TRBJ2-2
TGTGCCAGCAGTGAAGCGCGACGGGGATACACCGGGGAGCTGTTTTTT
CASSEARRGYTGELFF
>NA|NA|TRBV5-1|TRBJ1-2
TGCGCCAGCAGCTTGCGGGGAGAGCAAGGCTACACCTTC
CASSLRGEQGYTF
>NA|NA|TRBV19|TRBJ1-1
TGTGCCAGTAGTCCGACAGGGAACACTGAAGCTTTCTTT
CASSPTGNTEAFF
>TRBD1|NA|TRBV11-2|TRBJ2-7
TGTGCCAGCAGCCAGGACAGGGGCTCCTACGAGCAGTACTTC
CASSQDRGSYEQYF
>TRBD1|NA|TRBV6-5|TRBJ2-2
TGTGCCAGCAGTCCCGGGACAGCGAACACCGGGGAGCTGTTTTTT
CASSPGTANTGELFF
>TRBD1|NA|TRBV18|TRBJ1-2
TGTGCCAGCTCAGTACAGGGGTCGGGGCCTAACTATGGCTACACCTTC
CASSVQGSGPNYGYTF
>NA|NA|TRBV7-9|TRBJ2-6
TGTGCCAGCAGGCCTGGTAGCTCTGGGGCCAACGTCCTGACTTTC
CASRPGSSGANVLTF
>NA|once|TRBV10-2|TRBJ1-3
TGCGCCAGCAGTGAGCCCCGGACAAGCTCTGGAAACACCATATATTTT
CASSEPRTSSGNTIYF
>NA|NA|TRBV19|TRBJ2-1
TGTGCCAGTAGTCCAAATACCGGGACCTACAATGAGCAGTTCTTC
CASSPNTGTYNEQFF